This TCR beta chain is from a study of T cells in Graves' hyperthyroidism and ophthalmopathy. Across the whole study: Peripheral blood was collected at initial diagnosis, before any treatment. General study points: Researchers found most expanded thyroid clonotypes above 0.001 in blood as well.

From RNA transcripts, TCR beta CDR3 regions were amplified. HTBI primers were employed in a first-round RT-PCR of the TCR CDR3. TCRdb re-derived calls from the multiplex PCR reads in MiXCR, one entry per CDR3 protein. The sample includes some 510,000 distinct CDR3 sequences, around 20% of them seen just once. A patient was excluded if there was uncontrolled infection, other autoimmune disease, pregnancy or lactation. The PBMCs were taken from around 9.1 ml of fresh peripheral blood. The CDR3 covers 10 residues. Germline V gene sequence: CDR1 SGHTA, CDR2 FQGNSA. Trimming took off 3 bases at V and 8 bases at J, with 2 bases between the two ends. This clonotype was observed at least ten times. Its target is not known.

This chain joins TRBV7-2 and TRBJ1-5; D is unclear. The specimen was blood. The sequence derives from a man aged 18 to 35 with Graves' hyperthyroidism. The CDR3 region has the DNA TGTGCCAGCAGCTTTGAGCCCCAGCATTTT. It translates to CASSFEPQHF.